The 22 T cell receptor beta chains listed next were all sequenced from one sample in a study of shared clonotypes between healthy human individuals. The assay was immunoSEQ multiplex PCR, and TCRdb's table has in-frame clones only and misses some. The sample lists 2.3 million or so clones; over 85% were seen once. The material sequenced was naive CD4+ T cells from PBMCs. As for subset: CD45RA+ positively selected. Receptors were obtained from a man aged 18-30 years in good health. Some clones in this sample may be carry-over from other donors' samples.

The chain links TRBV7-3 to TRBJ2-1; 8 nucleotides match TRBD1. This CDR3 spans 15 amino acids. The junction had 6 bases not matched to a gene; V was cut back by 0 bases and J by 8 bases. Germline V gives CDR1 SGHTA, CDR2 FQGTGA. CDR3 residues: CASSLTLTGAHEQFF. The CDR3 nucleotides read TGTGCCAGCAGCTTAACTTTGACAGGGGCACATGAGCAGTTCTTC.

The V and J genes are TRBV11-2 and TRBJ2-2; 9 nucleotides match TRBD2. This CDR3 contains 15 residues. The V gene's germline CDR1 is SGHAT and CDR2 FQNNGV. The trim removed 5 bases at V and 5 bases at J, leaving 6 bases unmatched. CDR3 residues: CASSPTSGRTGELFF. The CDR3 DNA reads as TGTGCCAGCAGCCCTACTAGCGGGCGGACCGGGGAGCTGTTTTTT.

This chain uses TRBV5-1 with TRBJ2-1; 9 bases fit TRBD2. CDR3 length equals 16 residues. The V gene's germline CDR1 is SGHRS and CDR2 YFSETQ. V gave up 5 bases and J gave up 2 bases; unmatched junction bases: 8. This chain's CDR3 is CASSLSGSATYNEQFF. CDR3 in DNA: TGCGCCAGCAGTCTTAGCGGGAGTGCAACCTACAATGAGCAGTTCTTC.

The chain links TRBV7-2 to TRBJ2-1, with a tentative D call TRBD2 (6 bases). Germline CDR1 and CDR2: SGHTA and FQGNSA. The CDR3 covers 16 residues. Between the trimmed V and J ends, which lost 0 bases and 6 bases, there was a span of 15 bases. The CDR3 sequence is CASSLAGAAGGNEQFF. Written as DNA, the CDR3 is TGTGCCAGCAGCTTAGCAGGCGCCGCCGGGGGCAATGAGCAGTTCTTC.

The CDR3 reads CASSLGTSYEQYF. The DNA of the CDR3 is TGTGCCAGCAGCTTGGGCACCTCCTACGAGCAGTACTTC. The chain combines TRBV11-2 with TRBJ2-7; D gene unclear. CDR1 and CDR2 (germline): SGHAT, FQNNGV. The CDR3 loop spans 13 amino acids. Trimming left V 3 bases short and J 0 bases short, with 6 bases between. Full variable domain (outside the CDR3, taken from reference TRBV11-2 and TRBJ2-7): EAGVAQSPRYKIIEKRQSVAFWCNPISGHATLYWYQQILGQGPKLLIQFQNNGVVDDSQLPKDRFSAERLKGVDSTLKIQPAKLEDSAVYLCASSLGTSYEQYFGPGTRLTVT.

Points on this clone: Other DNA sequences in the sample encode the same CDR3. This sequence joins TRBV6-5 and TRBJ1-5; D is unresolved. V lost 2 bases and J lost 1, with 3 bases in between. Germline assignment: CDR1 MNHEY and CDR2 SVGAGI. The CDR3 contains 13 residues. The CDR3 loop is CASSYRSNQPQHF. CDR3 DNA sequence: TGTGCCAGCAGTTACCGGAGCAATCAGCCCCAGCATTTT.

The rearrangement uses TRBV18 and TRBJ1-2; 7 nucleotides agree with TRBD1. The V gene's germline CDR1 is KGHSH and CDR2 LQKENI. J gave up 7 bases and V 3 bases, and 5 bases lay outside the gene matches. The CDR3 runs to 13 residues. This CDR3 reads CASSPGQVGGYTF. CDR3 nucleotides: TGTGCCAGCTCACCCGGACAGGTCGGTGGCTACACCTTC.

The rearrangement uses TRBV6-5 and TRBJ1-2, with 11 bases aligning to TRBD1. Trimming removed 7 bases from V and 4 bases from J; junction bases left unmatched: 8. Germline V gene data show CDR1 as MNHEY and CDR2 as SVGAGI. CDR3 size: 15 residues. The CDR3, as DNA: TGTGCCAGCACCCGGGACAGGGGGTACGGCTATGGCTACACCTTC. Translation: CASTRDRGYGYGYTF.

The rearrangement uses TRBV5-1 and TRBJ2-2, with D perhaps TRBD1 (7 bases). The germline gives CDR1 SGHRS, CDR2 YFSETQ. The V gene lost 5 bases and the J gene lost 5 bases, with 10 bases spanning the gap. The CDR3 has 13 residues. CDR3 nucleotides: TGCGCCAGCAGGGAGGGGGCGACCGGGGAGCTGTTTTTT. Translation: CASREGATGELFF.

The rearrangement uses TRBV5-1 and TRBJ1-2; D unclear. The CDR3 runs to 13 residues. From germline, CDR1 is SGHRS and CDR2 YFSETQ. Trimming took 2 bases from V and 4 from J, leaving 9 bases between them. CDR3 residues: CASSLQVAYGYTF. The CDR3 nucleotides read TGCGCCAGCAGCTTACAAGTTGCCTATGGCTACACCTTC.

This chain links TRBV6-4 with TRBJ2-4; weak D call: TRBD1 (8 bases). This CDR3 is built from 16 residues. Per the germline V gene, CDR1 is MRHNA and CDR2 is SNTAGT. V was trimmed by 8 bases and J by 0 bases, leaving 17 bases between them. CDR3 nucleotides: TGTGCCAGCCCCACACAGGGGGGGATAGCCAAAAACATTCAGTACTTC. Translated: CASPTQGGIAKNIQYF.

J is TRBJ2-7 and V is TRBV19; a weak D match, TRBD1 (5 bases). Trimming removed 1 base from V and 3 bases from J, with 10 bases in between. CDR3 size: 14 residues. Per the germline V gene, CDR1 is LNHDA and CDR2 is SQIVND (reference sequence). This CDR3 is CASSIGGRVYEQYF. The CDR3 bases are TGTGCCAGTAGTATAGGGGGCAGGGTCTACGAGCAGTACTTC.

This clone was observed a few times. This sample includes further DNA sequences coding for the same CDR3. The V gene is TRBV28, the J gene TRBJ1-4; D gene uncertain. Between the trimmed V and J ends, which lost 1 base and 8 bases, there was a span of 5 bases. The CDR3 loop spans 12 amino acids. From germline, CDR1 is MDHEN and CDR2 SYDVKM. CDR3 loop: CASSLSREKLFF. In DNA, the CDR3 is TGTGCCAGCAGTTTATCGCGGGAAAAACTGTTTTTT.

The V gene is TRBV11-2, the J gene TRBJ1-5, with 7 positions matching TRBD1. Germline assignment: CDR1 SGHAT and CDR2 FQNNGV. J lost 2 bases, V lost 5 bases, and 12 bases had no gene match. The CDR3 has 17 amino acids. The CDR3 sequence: CASSAHPRGPGNQPQHF. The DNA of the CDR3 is TGTGCCAGCAGCGCACACCCGAGGGGGCCCGGCAATCAGCCCCAGCATTTT.

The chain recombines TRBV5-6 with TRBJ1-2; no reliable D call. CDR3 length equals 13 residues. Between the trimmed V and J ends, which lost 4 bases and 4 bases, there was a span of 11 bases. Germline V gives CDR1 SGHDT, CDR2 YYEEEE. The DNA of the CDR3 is TGTGCCAGCAGCCAGGACCTCGGCTATGGCTACACCTTC. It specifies CASSQDLGYGYTF.

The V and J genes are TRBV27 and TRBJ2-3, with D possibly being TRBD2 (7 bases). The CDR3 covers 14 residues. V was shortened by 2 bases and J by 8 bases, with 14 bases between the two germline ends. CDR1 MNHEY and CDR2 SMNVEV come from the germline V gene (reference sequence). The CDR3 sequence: CASSLPPRGGTQYF. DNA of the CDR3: TGTGCCAGCAGTTTACCCCCTAGGGGGGGTACGCAGTATTTT.

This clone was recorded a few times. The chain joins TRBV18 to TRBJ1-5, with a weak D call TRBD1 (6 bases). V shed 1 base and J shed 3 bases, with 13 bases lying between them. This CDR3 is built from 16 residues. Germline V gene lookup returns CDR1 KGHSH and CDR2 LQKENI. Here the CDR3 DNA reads TGTGCCAGCTCACCACTGGCCCGACAGGTCAATCAGCCCCAGCATTTT. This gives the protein CASSPLARQVNQPQHF.

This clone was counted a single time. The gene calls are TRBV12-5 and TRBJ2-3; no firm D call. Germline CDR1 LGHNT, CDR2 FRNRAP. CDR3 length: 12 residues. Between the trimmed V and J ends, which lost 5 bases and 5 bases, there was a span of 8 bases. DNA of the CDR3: TGTGCTAGTGGTACACTCGGAGATACGCAGTATTTT. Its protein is CASGTLGDTQYF.

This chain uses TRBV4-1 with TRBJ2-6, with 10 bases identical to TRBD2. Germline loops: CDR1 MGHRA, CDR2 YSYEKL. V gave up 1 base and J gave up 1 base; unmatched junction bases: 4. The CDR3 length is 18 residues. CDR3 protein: CASSQVAAGGSGANVLTF. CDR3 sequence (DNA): TGCGCCAGCAGCCAAGTGGCAGCGGGAGGGTCTGGGGCCAACGTCCTGACTTTC.

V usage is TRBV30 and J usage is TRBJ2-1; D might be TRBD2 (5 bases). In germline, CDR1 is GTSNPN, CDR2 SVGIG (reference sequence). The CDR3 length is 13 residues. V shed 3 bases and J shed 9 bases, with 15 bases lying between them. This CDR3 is CAWRATRDGEQFF. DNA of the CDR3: TGTGCCTGGAGAGCTACTAGAGACGGTGAGCAGTTCTTC.

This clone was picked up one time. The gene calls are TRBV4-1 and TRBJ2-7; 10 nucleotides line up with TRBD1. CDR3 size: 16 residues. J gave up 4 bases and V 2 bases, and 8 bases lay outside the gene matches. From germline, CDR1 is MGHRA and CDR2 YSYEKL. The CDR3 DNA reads TGCGCCAGCAGCCAACAAGCCGGGACAGGGGTTTACGAGCAGTACTTC. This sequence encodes CASSQQAGTGVYEQYF.

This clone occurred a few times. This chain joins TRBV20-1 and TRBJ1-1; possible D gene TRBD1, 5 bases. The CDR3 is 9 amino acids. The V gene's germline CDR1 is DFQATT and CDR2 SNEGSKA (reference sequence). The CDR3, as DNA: TGCAGAGGGGAAGGGTATGCTTTCTTT. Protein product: CRGEGYAFF.